The clone carrying this T cell receptor beta chain was detected only a few times. The sample is drawn from a study of T-cell memory formation after mild COVID-19. Study at large: Largely donor-specific TCR clusters were found.

TCRdb processed the 5' RACE reads anew with MiXCR; each CDR3 protein has one entry. The sample yields 250,000 to 350,000 distinct CDR3 sequences, about 16% seen once. The CDR3 is 13 amino acids. V gave up 8 bases and J gave up 3 bases, with 10 bases separating them. Germline V gives CDR1 MNHEY, CDR2 SVGAGI. The chain employs TRBV6-5 and TRBJ1-4; D remains ambiguous. What was sequenced was PBMCs or a T cell subset sorted from them (not recorded which). The receptor was derived from a young man who had mild COVID-19 (a few samples of this study predate the infection). Cell type and time point are not known. The CDR3 sequence is CASRPAANEKLFF. The DNA of the CDR3 is TGTGCCAGCCGACCCGCGGCTAATGAAAAACTGTTTTTT.